This TCR beta chain was sequenced during a study of graft-versus-host responses after intestinal transplantation. Study outcomes and limitations: Investigators detected GvH clones in recipient marrow, with some emerging earlier in ileum or blood.

As concerns this clone: Its specificity is unknown.

The V segment lost 4 bases and the J segment 3 bases; nucleotides outside the gene matches: 12. CDR1 is MRHNA, CDR2 SNTAGT, per germline. This CDR3 is built from 17 residues. Produced via immunoSEQ multiplex PCR; TCRdb's table is partial and in-frame only. The repertoire holds about 92,000 clones, with around 90% as singletons. The origin of this receptor is a human donor who received an intestinal transplant. The chain couples TRBV6-4 to TRBJ1-3; 7 nucleotides match TRBD1. The sample consisted of unstimulated CD8+ T cells sorted from spleen or lymph node cells, taken before intestinal transplant. The CDR3 here is CASSVGRSGQSGNTIYF. Written as DNA, the CDR3 is TGTGCCAGCAGTGTCGGGAGATCGGGACAGAGTGGAAACACCATATATTTT.